This record looks at one TCR beta chain sequence and its context. This clonotype was counted many times. Its recognized antigen is unknown. Base qualities are not recorded, but no much larger clone differs from it by a single base. The data were taken from a study of patients with pleural tuberculosis (dated by TCRdb to between 2012 and 2015). TCRdb lists the instrument as Illumina Genome Analyzer IIx. In-frame beta chains were kept once TCRdb had trimmed the public reads at Q25 with fastp and called clones with MiXCR. Rows matching on CDR3 protein sequence are summarized as one entry with the most common DNA and genes. The sample has around 50,000 distinct CDR3 sequences on record, 5.5% to 8% of them singletons. The top ten hold roughly 17% of the sample. The CDR3 holds 14 amino acids from the cysteine to the phenylalanine. The sequence is cut down to CDR3 DNA, 42 bases in frame from base 1. Unmatched junction bases come to 6, with V trimmed by 8 bases and J by 3 bases. Per the germline V gene, SNHLY is the CDR1 and FYNNEI is the CDR2.

The chain employs TRBV2 and TRBJ1-4, with 7 junctional bases fitting TRBD1. The TCR sequence derives from a human donor with pleural tuberculosis. The CDR3 is CASEDRAANEKLFF. The nucleotide sequence is given as TGTGCCAGCGAAGACAGGGCAGCTAATGAAAAACTGTTTTTT.